The T cell receptor (beta chain) described here comes from a study of blood T cell repertoires in COVID-19. Study overall: From T cells, B-cell-depleted T cells, or PBMCs came the material, which was cDNA or gDNA.

Original methodology: From reference gene primer amplification, estimates of nucleated cell counts were derived. Clones were sequenced by immunoSEQ multiplex PCR, and TCRdb holds only the in-frame ones, with some missing. That table gives V, J and clone size, and the DNA gave D and trimming. The sample shows roughly 140,000 clones, roughly nine tenths of them seen only once. The V end lost 5 bases, the J end lost 6 bases, and 16 bases lay between the germline ends. The germline gives CDR1 SNHLY, CDR2 FYNNEI. The CDR3 consists of 15 residues. The V gene is TRBV2, the J gene TRBJ1-4; D is perhaps TRBD1 (6 bases). The sample consisted of peripheral blood. The clonotype originates from a woman aged 60-75 years with active or convalescent COVID-19. CDR3 region: CASSIPEGGDEKLFF. CDR3 nucleotide sequence: TGTGCCAGCAGTATACCTGAGGGGGGGGATGAAAAACTGTTTTTT.